This entry lists 17 T cell receptor beta chains sequenced from one sample in a study of graft-versus-host responses after intestinal transplantation. Assay: immunoSEQ multiplex PCR; the TCRdb copy retains only in-frame clones and omits some. The sample lists 25,000 to 35,000 clones, 85% to 95% seen once, with 0.65% to 0.8% in the top ten. This sample comprised PBMCs, obtained around 70 days after intestinal transplant. These receptors all stem from a human patient who received an intestinal transplant, so some T cells may come from the graft donor.

V and J are TRBV14 and TRBJ2-2; 7 nucleotides line up with TRBD2. Germline V gene sequence: CDR1 SGHDN, CDR2 FVKESK. There are 16 residues in the CDR3. The V gene end was trimmed by 4 bases and the J gene end by 6 bases; junction bases not matched to a gene: 11. CDR3 sequence reads: CASSRLAPPQPGELFF. Written as DNA, the CDR3 is TGTGCCAGCAGCCGACTAGCCCCTCCCCAGCCCGGGGAGCTGTTTTTT.

This chain joins TRBV11-2 and TRBJ2-5, with a possible D match to TRBD2 (5 bases). The CDR3 is 12 residues long. V shed 4 bases and J shed 5 bases, with 8 bases lying between them. The germline V gene encodes CDR1 SGHAT and CDR2 FQNNGV. In nucleotides, the CDR3 is TGTGCCAGCAGCTGGGAGACGGAGACCCAGTACTTC. As protein: CASSWETETQYF. Filled out from reference TRBV11-2 and TRBJ2-5, the complete variable domain reads EAGVAQSPRYKIIEKRQSVAFWCNPISGHATLYWYQQILGQGPKLLIQFQNNGVVDDSQLPKDRFSAERLKGVDSTLKIQPAKLEDSAVYLCASSWETETQYFGPGTRLLVL.

V usage is TRBV19 and J usage is TRBJ2-2; TRBD2 agrees at 8 bases. This CDR3 contains 16 residues. V dropped 3 bases and J dropped 7; count of bases not matched to a gene: 10. Germline V gene sequence: CDR1 LNHDA, CDR2 SQIVND (reference sequence). The CDR3 region has the DNA TGTGCCAGTAGTATGGGAACGGGGGGGCCGTTCGGGGAGCTGTTTTTT. Its protein product is CASSMGTGGPFGELFF.

The CDR3 DNA reads TGTGCCAGCAAAATAAGGAGCAACACTGAAGCTTTCTTT. Translated, it gives CASKIRSNTEAFF. The chain employs TRBV6-4 and TRBJ1-1, with D unresolved. CDR3 size: 13 residues. The V gene's germline CDR1 is MRHNA and CDR2 SNTAGT. Trimming removed 7 bases from V and 2 bases from J, with 11 bases in between.

The chain joins TRBV27 to TRBJ2-2; TRBD1 is a possible D gene (6 bases). The CDR3 runs to 12 residues. Trimming removed 3 bases at V and 9 bases at J, with 8 bases between. Germline values: CDR1 MNHEY, CDR2 SMNVEV (reference sequence). The CDR3 DNA is TGTGCCAGCAGTTTGGGGGCACGGGAGCTGTTTTTT. Protein: CASSLGARELFF.

The chain employs TRBV5-1 and TRBJ2-7; 8 bases are a match to TRBD1. Germline loops: CDR1 SGHRS, CDR2 YFSETQ. This CDR3 region has 14 residues. J gave up 3 bases and V 6 bases, and 8 bases lay outside the gene matches. CDR3 protein: CASTAGTGFYEQYF. The CDR3 DNA is TGCGCCAGCACGGCCGGGACAGGATTCTACGAGCAGTACTTC.

The CDR3 is CASGLMSHTEAFF. CDR3 sequence (DNA): TGTGCTAGTGGTTTGATGTCCCACACTGAAGCTTTCTTT. The chain joins TRBV12-5 to TRBJ1-1; D remains ambiguous. Deletions cut 2 bases from V and 3 bases from J, with 7 bases between. Looked up from germline, CDR1 is LGHNT and CDR2 is FRNRAP. This CDR3 is built from 13 residues. Full variable domain (outside the CDR3, taken from reference TRBV12-5 and TRBJ1-1): DARVTQTPRHKVTEMGQEVTMRCQPILGHNTVFWYRQTMMQGLELLAYFRNRAPLDDSGMPKDRFSAEMPDATLATLKIQPSEPRDSAVYFCASGLMSHTEAFFGQGTRLTVV.

The CDR3 here is CAISESGLAGADTQYF. In DNA form, the CDR3 reads TGTGCCATCAGTGAGTCGGGACTAGCGGGAGCAGATACGCAGTATTTT. The chain links TRBV10-3 to TRBJ2-3, with 14 bases identical to TRBD2. CDR1 and CDR2 from the germline V gene are ENHRY and SYGVKD. CDR3 length: 16 residues. The ends lost 0 bases at V and 4 bases at J; junction bases unmatched: 0.

The J gene is TRBJ1-3, the V gene TRBV4-3; D ambiguous. The CDR3 has 14 amino acids. Per the germline V gene, CDR1 is LGHNA and CDR2 is YSLEER. With 0 bases removed from V and 3 bases from J, the gap between germline ends came to 6 bases. The CDR3 loop is CASSQDSGGNTIYF. CDR3 DNA sequence: TGCGCCAGCAGCCAAGATTCGGGTGGAAACACCATATATTTT.

This rearrangement joins TRBV7-9 to TRBJ2-7, with 10 bases that match TRBD2. V lost 7 bases to trimming and J lost 4 bases; unmatched junction nucleotides: 13. From germline, CDR1 is SEHNR and CDR2 FQNEAQ (reference sequence). The CDR3 has 16 amino acids. The CDR3 is CASKSSAGTSDYEQYF. For the CDR3, the DNA is TGTGCCAGCAAATCCTCCGCGGGGACTAGCGATTACGAGCAGTACTTC.

This chain joins TRBV5-1 and TRBJ1-2, with D possibly matching TRBD1 (5 bases). CDR1 is SGHRS, CDR2 YFSETQ, per germline. Trimming removed 0 bases from V and 1 base from J, with 10 bases in between. This CDR3 comprises 15 residues. CDR3 nucleotides: TGCGCCAGCAGCTTGGACAGGACCCTTAACTATGGCTACACCTTC. This translates into CASSLDRTLNYGYTF.

The V gene is TRBV11-2, the J gene TRBJ2-1; D not certain. There are 14 residues in the CDR3. Germline CDR1 is SGHAT and CDR2 is FQNNGV. Trimming removed 5 bases from V and 2 bases from J, with 10 bases in between. CDR3 protein: CASSPRATYNEQFF. The CDR3 DNA follows: TGTGCCAGCAGCCCCCGGGCCACCTACAATGAGCAGTTCTTC.

The chain combines TRBV28 with TRBJ1-5; no clear D gene. CDR1 and CDR2 from the germline V gene are MDHEN and SYDVKM. The ends were cut back, 5 bases at V and 3 bases at J, with 5 bases in the middle. This CDR3 spans 12 amino acids. CDR3 sequence: CASSPHNQPQHF. DNA for the CDR3: TGTGCCAGCAGTCCCCACAATCAGCCCCAGCATTTT. Complete variable domain (other parts from reference TRBV28 and TRBJ1-5): DVKVTQSSRYLVKRTGEKVFLECVQDMDHENMFWYRQDPGLGLRLIYFSYDVKMKEKGDIPEGYSVSREKKERFSLILESASTNQTSMYLCASSPHNQPQHFGDGTRLSIL.

This clone was seen only once. J is TRBJ1-2 and V is TRBV9; D remains unclear. This CDR3 is 12 amino acids long. V was shortened by 1 base and J by 8 bases, with 9 bases between the two germline ends. Germline values: CDR1 SGDLS, CDR2 YYNGEE. The CDR3 is CASSVLDRGYTF. CDR3 nucleotide sequence: TGTGCCAGCAGCGTACTTGATCGGGGCTACACCTTC.

The V and J genes are TRBV10-3 and TRBJ2-5; no clear D. Germline CDR1 and CDR2: ENHRY and SYGVKD. Trimming removed 8 bases at V and 1 base at J, with 20 bases between. CDR3 length: 16 amino acids. The CDR3 reads CAIGDVGSPPQETQYF. The CDR3, as DNA: TGTGCCATCGGAGACGTCGGGTCCCCACCCCAAGAGACCCAGTACTTC.

The J gene is TRBJ1-3, the V gene TRBV30; possibly TRBD1 for D (6 bases). The CDR3 spans 16 residues. V gave up 2 bases and J gave up 0 bases, with 14 bases separating them. Germline values: CDR1 GTSNPN, CDR2 SVGIG (reference sequence). The CDR3 nucleotides are TGTGCCTGGAGTAGGGGGGCCGTTAACTCTGGAAACACCATATATTTT. It yields the protein CAWSRGAVNSGNTIYF.

The chain has TRBV4-1 and TRBJ2-7; 8 nucleotides agree with TRBD2. Losses at the gene ends were 1 base for V and 6 bases for J; bases not matched to a gene: 2. The CDR3 extends over 13 amino acids. Germline loops: CDR1 MGHRA, CDR2 YSYEKL. The CDR3 is CASSQGTSREQYF. The CDR3, as DNA: TGCGCCAGCAGCCAAGGGACTAGCCGCGAGCAGTACTTC.